The clone carrying this TCR beta chain has only one observation. Its antigen is unknown. This specimen comes from a study of T cells in Graves' hyperthyroidism and ophthalmopathy. TCR beta CDR3 regions were amplified from RNA transcripts. The HTBI set primed first-round TCR CDR3 RT-PCR. TCRdb redid the calling of the multiplex PCR reads with MiXCR, one entry per CDR3 protein. Among a few hundred thousand distinct CDR3 sequences listed, roughly 20% were seen once. Broader study findings: Blood also carried most thyroid clonotypes expanded above 0.001. By a 13 V-J model, ophthalmopathy was set apart from stable hyperthyroidism.

CDR1 is SGHAT and CDR2 is FQNNGV in the germline V gene. The J segment lost 4 bases and the V segment lost 5 bases, leaving 14 bases of the junction unmatched. The CDR3 runs to 17 residues. When ophthalmopathy did not progress within 18 months, Graves' hyperthyroidism was considered stable. The source material was blood. The sequence was collected from a man aged 18 to 29 with Graves' hyperthyroidism. The chain recombines TRBV11-2 with TRBJ1-1; the match to TRBD1 covers 9 bases. CDR3 sequence (DNA): TGTGCCAGCAGCAGAGGACAGGGGATGGGTGGGGGCACTGAAGCTTTCTTT. Translating gives CASSRGQGMGGGTEAFF.